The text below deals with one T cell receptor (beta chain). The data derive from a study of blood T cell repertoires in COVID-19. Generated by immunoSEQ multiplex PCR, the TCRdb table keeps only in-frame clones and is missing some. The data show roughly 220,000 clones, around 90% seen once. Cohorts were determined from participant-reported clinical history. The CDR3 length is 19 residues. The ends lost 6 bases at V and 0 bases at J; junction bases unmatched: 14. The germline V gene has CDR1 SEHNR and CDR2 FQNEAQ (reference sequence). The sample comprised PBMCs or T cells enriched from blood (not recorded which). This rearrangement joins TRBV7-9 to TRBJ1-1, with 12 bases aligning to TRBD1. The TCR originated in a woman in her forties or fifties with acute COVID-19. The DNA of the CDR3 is TGTGCCAGCAGACCGCCGGGACAGGGGGCAAAAGGTCTGAACACTGAAGCTTTCTTT. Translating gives CASRPPGQGAKGLNTEAFF.